What follows describes a single T cell receptor (beta chain). The record originates from a study of shared clonotypes between healthy human individuals. Assay: immunoSEQ multiplex PCR; the TCRdb copy retains only in-frame clones and omits some. The sample holds 520,000 or so clones, less than 85% seen once. The CDR3 consists of 14 residues. V was pared by 5 bases and J by 0 bases, with 0 bases of the junction left unmatched. Germline values: CDR1 MNHEY, CDR2 SVGAGI. The TCR sequence derives from a woman aged 35 to 49 in good health. Some clones in this sample may be carry-over from other donors' samples. The V gene is TRBV6-5, the J gene TRBJ2-7; TRBD1 matches 11 bases. The sequenced material came from PBMCs. The CDR3 reads CASSGTGGSYEQYF. The CDR3 nucleotides read TGTGCCAGCAGTGGGACAGGGGGCTCCTACGAGCAGTACTTC.